This T cell receptor beta chain was recorded in a study of OX40 agonist ivuxolimab in advanced cancers. For the wider study: Ivuxolimab was an agonistic, fully human IgG2 monoclonal antibody directed against OX40 (CD134), a costimulatory receptor. Intravenous ivuxolimab was administered to patients every 2 weeks at six dose levels: 0.01, 0.1, 0.3, 1.5, 3 and 10 mg/kg. Among the approximately 50 dose-escalation patients, about 20 had hepatocellular carcinoma, around 15 melanoma, 9 renal cell carcinoma and 9 head and neck cancer. A male proportion of around 80% and a mean age of approximately 58 years, ranging from 23 to 79, were recorded for the dose-escalation cohort. Patients were allowed to have had prior anti-PD-1, anti-PD-L1 or anti-CTLA-4 therapy, and approximately 40% of the dose-escalation patients had previously received checkpoint inhibitors. Partial responses were achieved by three dose-escalation patients, of whom one had hepatocellular carcinoma and two had cutaneous melanoma. The purpose of peripheral TCRbeta sequencing was to test whether ivuxolimab changed TCR sequence diversity and led to clonal T-cell expansion. The paper reports the monotherapy dose-escalation portion (N of about 54 patients) of the phase I ivuxolimab trial.

In regard to this clone: There is no known antigen for this receptor. Within one base of it there is no much larger clone, and no base qualities were kept.

For sequencing of the TCRbeta CDR3 region, genomic DNA was extracted from the sorted cells. TCRbeta CDR3 regions were sequenced using the immunoSEQ Assay. TCRdb provides this immuneACCESS table in a form limited to in-frame rearrangements. Some clones are lacking; in checked studies, under half of them reflect an unresolved V gene, and why the rest are absent is not known. The sample includes approximately 90,000 clones, with approximately 91% observed a single time. Roughly 0.3% of the sample is taken by the ten largest. V is reduced by 7 bases and J by 5 bases, leaving a spacing of 15 bases between them. Based on the germline V gene, the CDR1 and CDR2 sequences are MNHEY and SVGAGI. The CDR3 runs 14 amino acids, cysteine and phenylalanine included. Only CDR3 DNA remains: 42 bases, in frame from the first base. The research as a whole found: In the 0.1-3.0 mg/kg groups, partial responders were among the patients with the lowest normalized peripheral clonal expansion, particularly in CD8+ T cells. Low levels of normalized T-cell clonal expansion were also seen in some nonresponding patients. At doses of 0.1 to 3.0 mg/kg, clonal expansion of both CD4+ and CD8+ T cells in blood was seen between baseline and week 6. After ivuxolimab, more expanded clones were found on average in CD8+ T cells than in CD4+ T cells. Which antigens the clonally expanded peripheral T cells were specific for was not determined.

The trial excluded patients who had a history of autoimmune disease or who were on systemic immunosuppression. In every dose cohort, peripheral blood was drawn for TCR sequencing at baseline, cycle 4 day 1, and cycle 7 day 1. The samples were drawn from a first-in-human, open-label, multicenter phase I dose-escalation trial of ivuxolimab. Adults with locally advanced or metastatic melanoma, renal cell, hepatocellular, or head and neck squamous cell carcinoma were enrolled in the trial. Before TCR sequencing, CD4+ T cells and CD8+ T cells were sorted from peripheral blood as separate populations. Recombination linked TRBV6-5 to TRBJ2-1, with TRBD1 tentatively as D gene (6 bases match). This sequence was found in an adult with an advanced solid tumor such as melanoma, head and neck, liver or kidney cancer. Here the sequenced sample was CD4+ or CD8+ T cells sorted from blood, taken in a trial of the OX40 agonist ivuxolimab. In nucleotide form, the sequence is TGTGCCAGCACCCCAGGGGTCTTTGACAATGAGCAGTTCTTC. Its protein product is CASTPGVFDNEQFF.